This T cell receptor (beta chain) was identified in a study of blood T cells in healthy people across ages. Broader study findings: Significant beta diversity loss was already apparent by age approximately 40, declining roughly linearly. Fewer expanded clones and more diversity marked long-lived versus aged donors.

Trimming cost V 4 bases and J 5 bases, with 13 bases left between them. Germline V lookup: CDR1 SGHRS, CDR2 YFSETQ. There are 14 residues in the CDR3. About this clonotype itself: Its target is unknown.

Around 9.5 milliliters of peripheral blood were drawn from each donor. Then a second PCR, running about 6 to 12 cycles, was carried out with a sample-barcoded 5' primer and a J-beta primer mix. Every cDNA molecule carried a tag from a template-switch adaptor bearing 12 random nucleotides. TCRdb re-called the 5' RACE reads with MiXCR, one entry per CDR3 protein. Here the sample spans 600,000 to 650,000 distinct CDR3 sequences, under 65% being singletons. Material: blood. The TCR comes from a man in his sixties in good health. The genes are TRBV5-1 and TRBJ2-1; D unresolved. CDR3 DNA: TGCGCCAGCAGCATTCCCACGGCGAACAATGAGCAGTTCTTC. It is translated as CASSIPTANNEQFF.